There are many counts of the clone carrying this TCR beta chain. As yet, its antigen is unknown. This entry is derived from a study of regulatory T cells in long-lasting Graves disease. Broader study findings: Those with persistent Graves' had less TCR diversity than newly diagnosed patients.

Time point specified: newly diagnosed GD, antithyroid drugs for less than 3 months. There was RNA extracted from PBMCs, and the TCR library was made from it. According to the study, TCR beta libraries were built with iRepertoire HTBI primers and CDR3-region Arm-PCR. As originally analysed: Overall, samples carried 62 TRBV and 14 TRBJ segments. TCRdb called the multiplex PCR reads again in MiXCR, with one record for every CDR3 protein. TCRdb's processing, not the authors', yielded these V and J calls. The table shows 450,000 to 600,000 distinct CDR3 sequences, with around 15% occurring only once. V lost 7 bases to trimming and J lost 6 bases; unmatched junction nucleotides: 9. CDR1 and CDR2 (germline): SQVTM, ANQGSEA. There are 13 residues in the CDR3. These records were also assigned to another study, of T cells in Graves' hyperthyroidism and ophthalmopathy.

The chain combines TRBV29-1 with TRBJ2-3; 8 bases match TRBD2. The TCR originated in a man aged 40-50 years with Graves disease. Sequenced material: peripheral blood mononuclear cells (PBMCs), taken at new diagnosis, from a patient treated with antithyroid drugs. The CDR3 bases are TGCAGCGCCCGGGGGGGTATTGCGGATACGCAGTATTTT. Translating it yields CSARGGIADTQYF.